This is a list of T cell receptor beta chains from one sample in a study of blood T cell repertoires in COVID-19. The assay was immunoSEQ multiplex PCR, and TCRdb's table has in-frame clones only and misses some. The data contain just under 350,000 clones, roughly 86% of them singletons. Specimen: peripheral blood. These TCRs come from a woman in her 70s with COVID-19, enrolled during active disease. Each CDR3 is given with its conserved first and last residue. The D gene is left open where the match is weak. Expanded clones get a size class; other rows say once, few or many, or leave the size out.

J gene,V gene,D gene,clone size,CDR3 DNA,CDR3 protein
TRBJ2-3,TRBV2,NA,NA,TGTGCCAGCAGTACGACTCTTATAGATACGCAGTATTTT,CASSTTLIDTQYF
TRBJ1-1,TRBV27,TRBD1,NA,TGTGCCAGCAGTGAGGGGGCAAGGGGCACTGAAGCTTTCTTT,CASSEGARGTEAFF
TRBJ1-2,TRBV3-1/TRBV3-2,TRBD1,once,TGTGCCAGCAGCCCCGGACAGGGAAAGTTTGAAACCACCTTC,CASSPGQGKFETTF
TRBJ1-1,TRBV7-9,NA,once,TGTGCCAGCAGCTCTGCCGGGGGGATGAACACTGAAGCTTTCTTT,CASSSAGGMNTEAFF
TRBJ2-3,TRBV7-8,NA,NA,TGTGCCAGCACCCACGGAAGGAGCGTAATGGCAGATACGCAGTATTTT,CASTHGRSVMADTQYF
TRBJ1-3,TRBV4-1,TRBD1,NA,TGCGCCAGCAGCAGGGACAGCCTTGGAAACACCATATATTTT,CASSRDSLGNTIYF
TRBJ2-1,TRBV5-1,NA,NA,TGCGCCAGCAGCTTGGGGTTCGGGGTTGAGCAGTTCTTC,CASSLGFGVEQFF
TRBJ2-2,TRBV28,NA,NA,TGTGCCAGCAGTTTAGGCCAGGGCCACGGGGAGCTGTTTTTT,CASSLGQGHGELFF
TRBJ1-2,TRBV5-1,NA,NA,TGCGCCAGCACCGAAAGGACGGGAAACTATGGCTACACCTTC,CASTERTGNYGYTF
TRBJ2-5,TRBV19,TRBD2,NA,TGTGCCAGTAGTTTGCTAGCGGGGGCCCGCGAGACCCAGTACTTC,CASSLLAGARETQYF
TRBJ1-1,TRBV21-1,NA,NA,TGTGCCAGCAGCAAAGATATTCCGGGACAGGGCTTGGGAGCTTTCTTT,CASSKDIPGQGLGAFF